Detailed here is one T cell receptor beta chain. What it binds is unknown. This entry comes from a study of shared clonotypes between healthy human individuals. Trimming removed 8 bases from V and 1 base from J, with 8 bases in between. CDR1 is SNHLY and CDR2 is FYNNEI in the germline V gene. This CDR3 has 12 amino acids. Per sorted-subset replicate PCR, input was roughly 220 ng DNA, representing around 30,000 T cell genomes. Sequenced by immunoSEQ multiplex PCR; TCRdb stores in-frame clones only, minus some. Of about 660,000 clones listed, about 74% are singletons. The study, taken as a whole, reports: Naive CD4 clonotypes were shared across a handful of donors at roughly 4.6%. Some clonotypes were shared by all four sorted-subset donors, while others were not shared. The non-shared ones had lower generation probabilities than the shared ones.

The sequence derives from a woman aged 25 to 39 in good health. The sample was memory CD4+ T cells sorted from blood. Indicated subset: CD45RA-negative fraction. The genes are TRBV2 and TRBJ1-1; D is undetermined. The CDR3 DNA reads as TGTGCCAGCGGTCCGAGGAACACTGAAGCTTTCTTT. This encodes CASGPRNTEAFF.